This T cell receptor (beta chain) is drawn from a study of blood T cell repertoires in COVID-19. The CDR3 spans 16 residues. V dropped 3 bases and J dropped 9; count of bases not matched to a gene: 8. CDR1 SGHTA and CDR2 FQGTGA come from the germline V gene. Measured with immunoSEQ multiplex PCR; TCRdb has only the in-frame clones, and not every one. Among some 240,000 clones listed, 80% to 95% were seen once. This receptor was obtained from a man in his sixties with COVID-19, enrolled during active disease. This chain uses TRBV7-3 with TRBJ2-1, with 13 bases that match TRBD2. Sequenced sample: peripheral blood. The CDR3 protein is CASSFSPGTSGVEQFF. The CDR3 region has the DNA TGTGCCAGCAGCTTCTCTCCTGGGACTAGCGGGGTTGAGCAGTTCTTC.